This section outlines one T cell receptor beta chain sequence together with its context. Its matching antigen is unknown. Germline V gene sequence: CDR1 SGHVS, CDR2 FQNEAQ. This CDR3 spans 15 amino acids. V lost 5 bases, J lost 2 bases, and 14 bases lay in between. Employing constant-segment primers, 5'RACE generated TCR alpha and TCR beta cDNA libraries bearing sample barcodes and UMIs. TCRdb re-called the 5' RACE reads through MiXCR, storing one row per CDR3 protein. The sample shows 350,000 or so distinct CDR3 sequences, under 25% of them seen only once. These data originate in a study of T-cell memory formation after mild COVID-19. Points from the study as a whole: Contracting clones from day 15 to 85 showed balanced CD4/CD8; later expanders favored CD4+. In pre-infection memory, a portion of responding clones appeared, which suggested that cross-reactive memory joined. Second-wave clones that peaked on day 37 lacked confirmed SARS-CoV-2 specificity.

Sample: PBMCs or a T cell subset sorted from them (not recorded which). This TCR was recovered from a man aged 18 to 30 who had mild COVID-19 (a few samples of this study predate the infection). Cell type and time point are not known. The V call is TRBV7-8, the J call TRBJ2-3; D may be TRBD1 (5 bases). As DNA, the CDR3 is TGTGCCAGCAGCGGATACAGGTCCCTCACAGATACGCAGTATTTT. Translating it yields CASSGYRSLTDTQYF.